This T cell receptor beta chain was documented in a study of T-cell reconstitution after alpha-beta-depleted transplantation in children. Overall study results and limits: By one year post-transplant, T-cell counts and diversity largely arose from T cells that were newly produced.

Concerning this clonotype itself: Its cognate antigen is unknown.

Germline V gene lookup returns CDR1 LGHNA and CDR2 YNFKEQ. The CDR3 loop spans 15 amino acids. J gave up 6 bases and V 4 bases, and 6 bases lay outside the gene matches. Construction of the TCRbeta library involved unique molecular identifiers. Using its own MiXCR run on the PCR reads, TCRdb lists one record per CDR3 protein. The sample contains 350,000 to 500,000 distinct CDR3 sequences, around 46% of which appear only once. Sequenced here: PBMCs, sampled before TCRalphabeta/CD19-depleted stem cell transplant. This chain links TRBV4-2 with TRBJ1-4; TRBD1 matches at 9 bases. This receptor was identified in a girl aged 2-10 years with aplastic anemia, due to receive a stem cell transplant. The CDR3 region is CASSLDRGEYEKLFF. For the CDR3, the DNA is TGTGCCAGCAGCCTAGACAGGGGGGAATATGAAAAACTGTTTTTT.